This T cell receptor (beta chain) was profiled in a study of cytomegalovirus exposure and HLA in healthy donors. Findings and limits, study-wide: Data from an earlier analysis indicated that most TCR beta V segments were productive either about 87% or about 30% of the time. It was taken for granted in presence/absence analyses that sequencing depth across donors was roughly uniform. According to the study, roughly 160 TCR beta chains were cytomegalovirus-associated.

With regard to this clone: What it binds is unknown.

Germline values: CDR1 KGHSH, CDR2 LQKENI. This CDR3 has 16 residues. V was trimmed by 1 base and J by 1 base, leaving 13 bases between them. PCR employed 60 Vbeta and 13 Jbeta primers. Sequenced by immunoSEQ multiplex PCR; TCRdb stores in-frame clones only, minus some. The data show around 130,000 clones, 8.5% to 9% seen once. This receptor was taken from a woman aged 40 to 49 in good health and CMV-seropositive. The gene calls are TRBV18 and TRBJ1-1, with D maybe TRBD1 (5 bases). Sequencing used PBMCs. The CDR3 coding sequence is TGTGCCAGCTCACCACTCCAAGCAGGGTCGAACACTGAAGCTTTCTTT. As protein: CASSPLQAGSNTEAFF. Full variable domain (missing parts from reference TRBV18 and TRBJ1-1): NAGVMQNPRHLVRRRGQEARLRCSPMKGHSHVYWYRQLPEEGLKFMVYLQKENIIDESGMPKERFSAEFPKEGPSILRIQQVVRGDSAAYFCASSPLQAGSNTEAFFGQGTRLTVV.